The TCR beta chain under discussion was sequenced for a study of Ad26.COV2.S vaccination and SARS-CoV-2 variants. The overall study: Once or twice, 56 days apart, Ad26.COV2.S was delivered intramuscularly.

On this clone itself: The antigen is undetermined.

The sample's treatment: around 19 received Ad26.COV2.S at low or high dose, single or two shots; 5 received placebo; per-sample allocation not given. Sampling occurred on day 63 after the first vaccine or placebo injection. It was an adult aged 18-55 years in Boston who was the donor. Its platform was an Ad26 vector, and its expressed antigen was Wuhan-strain SARS-CoV-2 spike. The ends were cut back, 4 bases at V and 4 bases at J, with 10 bases in the middle. Looked up from germline, CDR1 is SQVTM and CDR2 is ANQGSEA. The CDR3 sequence is 12 residues long. Study findings and constraints: Whether participants received vaccine or placebo, their non-spike TCR breadth was similar.

Only in-frame clones appear in the TCRdb table, and some are missing; sequencing was by immunoSEQ multiplex PCR. The repertoire includes around 450,000 clones, 89% of them detected once, and 1.5% to 2% sits in the top ten. This chain connects TRBV29-1 to TRBJ1-2, with D unclear. This TCR was sampled from a person between 18 and 59 years old who received the Ad26.COV2.S COVID-19 vaccine or a placebo. Specimen: peripheral blood, collected in a trial of Ad26.COV2.S vaccine versus placebo. The CDR3 DNA is TGCAGCGTTGGTGAGGGAACCTATGGCTACACCTTC. Translation: CSVGEGTYGYTF.